The next 14 T cell receptor beta chains were all read from a single sample in a study of technical replicates of blood from a few donors. The repertoire was sequenced with immunoSEQ multiplex PCR; TCRdb's copy has only in-frame clones and lacks some. This table holds just under 60,000 clones, about 95% found once. Specimen: PBMCs. These receptors were collected from a human donor in good health. Some clones in this sample may be carry-over from other donors' samples.

The V and J genes are TRBV15 and TRBJ2-1; D might be TRBD2 (6 bases). Trimming cost V 1 base and J 3 bases, with 10 bases left between them. CDR1 is LNHNV, CDR2 YYDKDF, per germline (reference sequence). The CDR3 loop spans 15 amino acids. CDR3 nucleotide sequence: TGTGCCACCAGCAGAGGTAGCGGACTCTACAATGAGCAGTTCTTC. Translation gives CATSRGSGLYNEQFF.

This clone was detected once. J is TRBJ1-5 and V is TRBV30; D uncertain. With 5 bases removed from V and 0 bases from J, the gap between germline ends came to 8 bases. The CDR3 totals 13 residues. Germline CDR1 reads GTSNPN; CDR2 reads SVGIG (reference sequence). As DNA, the CDR3 is TGTGCCTGGGGCTCAGGTAGCAATCAGCCCCAGCATTTT. It encodes CAWGSGSNQPQHF.

The V and J genes are TRBV5-1 and TRBJ2-1; TRBD2 matches at 10 bases. Per the germline V gene, CDR1 is SGHRS and CDR2 is YFSETQ. The V and J ends lost 2 bases and 5 bases, in that order; junction bases with no gene match: 4. This CDR3 spans 15 amino acids. The CDR3 reads CASSFGTSDHNEQFF. The CDR3 nucleotides are TGCGCCAGCAGCTTCGGGACTAGCGACCACAATGAGCAGTTCTTC.

This chain joins TRBV15 and TRBJ2-7, with D possibly TRBD2 on 6 matching bases. There are 17 residues in the CDR3. V was trimmed by 0 bases and J by 5 bases, leaving 20 bases between them. Germline lookup yields CDR1 LNHNV and CDR2 YYDKDF (reference sequence). In DNA form, the CDR3 reads TGTGCCACCAGCAGAGATGTTGGGTTTGGGCGGGACCACGAGCAGTACTTC. It codes for CATSRDVGFGRDHEQYF.

This sequence joins TRBV10-3 and TRBJ1-3; TRBD1 might be the D (5 bases). Trimming removed 6 bases at V and 0 bases at J, with 6 bases between. This CDR3 contains 13 residues. Germline V CDR1 and CDR2: ENHRY, SYGVKD. The CDR3 coding sequence is TGTGCCATCAGCGGGGGCTCTGGAAACACCATATATTTT. Encoded protein: CAISGGSGNTIYF.

CDR3 nucleotide sequence: TGTGCCAGCAGTGAAGCGGAACAAGGCCGGGGCAAAAACATTCAGTACTTC. Encoded protein: CASSEAEQGRGKNIQYF. This chain connects TRBV2 to TRBJ2-4; D might be TRBD2 (5 bases). Germline-derived CDR1 and CDR2 are SNHLY and FYNNEI. Trimming cost V 0 bases and J 3 bases, with 15 bases left between them. The length of the CDR3 is 17 residues. The variable domain in full, completed from reference TRBV2 and TRBJ2-4, reads EPEVTQTPSHQVTQMGQEVILRCVPISNHLYFYWYRQILGQKVEFLVSFYNNEISEKSEIFDDQFSVERPDGSNFTLKIRSTKLEDSAMYFCASSEAEQGRGKNIQYFGAGTRLSVL.

The chain has TRBV30 and TRBJ1-1; 7 bases map to TRBD1. CDR3 length equals 14 residues. Germline values: CDR1 GTSNPN, CDR2 SVGIG (reference sequence). The V gene end was trimmed by 2 bases and the J gene end by 0 bases; junction bases not matched to a gene: 3. The CDR3 reads CAWSRGQLNTEAFF. CDR3 nucleotides: TGTGCCTGGAGTAGGGGGCAATTGAACACTGAAGCTTTCTTT.

The chain is built from TRBV20-1 and TRBJ1-1; no firm D call. The germline gives CDR1 DFQATT, CDR2 SNEGSKA (reference sequence). This CDR3 has 10 amino acids. V was cut by 4 bases and J by 2 bases, with 2 bases left in between. CDR3 sequence (DNA): TGCAGTGCTACTAACACTGAAGCTTTCTTT. This codes for CSATNTEAFF.

The chain combines TRBV7-9 with TRBJ1-2; 7 bases align to TRBD1. V gave up 3 bases and J gave up 4 bases; unmatched junction bases: 8. Germline CDR1 SEHNR, CDR2 FQNEAQ (reference sequence). The CDR3 is 15 amino acids. Written as DNA, the CDR3 is TGTGCCAGCAGCTTGGACAGGTCGTTGATCTATGGCTACACCTTC. Encoded protein: CASSLDRSLIYGYTF.

The rearrangement links TRBV5-1 to TRBJ2-1, with unresolved D. CDR3 length: 13 residues. Per the germline V gene, CDR1 is SGHRS and CDR2 is YFSETQ. The V end lost 0 bases, the J end lost 5 bases, and 6 bases lay between the germline ends. The CDR3 loop is CASSLVTNNEQFF. As DNA, the CDR3 is TGCGCCAGCAGCTTGGTTACAAACAATGAGCAGTTCTTC.

The chain couples TRBV7-2 to TRBJ1-2; no definite D call. V gave up 5 bases and J gave up 0 bases, with 7 bases separating them. CDR3 length equals 13 residues. Germline CDR1 SGHTA, CDR2 FQGNSA. The CDR3 sequence is CASSQFTNYGYTF. The CDR3 DNA sequence: TGTGCCAGCAGCCAATTCACTAACTATGGCTACACCTTC.

The rearrangement joins TRBV5-4 to TRBJ1-2; 8 bases fit TRBD1. The CDR3 is 13 residues long. V gave up 0 bases and J gave up 12 bases; unmatched junction bases: 7. Germline lookup yields CDR1 SGHNT and CDR2 YYREEE (reference sequence). Written as DNA, the CDR3 is TGTGCCAGCAGCTTGGACCCAGGGGGCTTCGACACCTTC. Protein sequence: CASSLDPGGFDTF. The whole variable domain, remainder taken from reference TRBV5-4 and TRBJ1-2, is ETGVTQSPTHLIKTRGQQVTLRCSSQSGHNTVSWYQQALGQGPQFIFQYYREEENGRGNFPPRFSGLQFPNYSSELNVNALELDDSALYLCASSLDPGGFDTFGSGTRLTVV.

The gene calls are TRBV7-2 and TRBJ1-3; D uncertain. This CDR3 comprises 18 residues. The germline gives CDR1 SGHTA, CDR2 FQGNSA. The V gene lost 1 base and the J gene lost 0 bases, with 16 bases spanning the gap. As DNA, the CDR3 is TGTGCCAGCAGCTTAGGATGGCCCCCAGGCCTCTCTGGAAACACCATATATTTT. Translating it yields CASSLGWPPGLSGNTIYF.

This clone occurred a few times. DNA for the CDR3: TGTGCCAGCAGTTACTCGACGGGAACCTACGAGCAGTACTTC. Translated: CASSYSTGTYEQYF. The V gene is TRBV6-5, the J gene TRBJ2-7; TRBD2 might be the D (5 bases). Trimming pared 0 bases from V and 2 bases from J, leaving 8 bases between. Germline V gene sequence: CDR1 MNHEY, CDR2 SVGAGI. The CDR3 totals 14 residues.